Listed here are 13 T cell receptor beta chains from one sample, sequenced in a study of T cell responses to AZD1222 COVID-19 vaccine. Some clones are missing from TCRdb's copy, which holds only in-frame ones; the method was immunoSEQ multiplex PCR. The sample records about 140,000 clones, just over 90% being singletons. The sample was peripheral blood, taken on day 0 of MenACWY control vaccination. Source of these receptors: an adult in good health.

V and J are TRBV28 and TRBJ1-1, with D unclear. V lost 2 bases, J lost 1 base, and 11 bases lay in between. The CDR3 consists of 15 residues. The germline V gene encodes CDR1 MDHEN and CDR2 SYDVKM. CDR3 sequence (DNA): TGTGCCAGCAGTTTACCGGTCTCGGCGAACACTGAAGCTTTCTTT. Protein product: CASSLPVSANTEAFF.

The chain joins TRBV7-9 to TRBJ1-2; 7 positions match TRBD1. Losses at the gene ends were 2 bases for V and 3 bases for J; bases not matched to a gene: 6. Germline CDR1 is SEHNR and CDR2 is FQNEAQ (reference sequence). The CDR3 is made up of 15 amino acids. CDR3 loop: CASSLRDSPHYGYTF. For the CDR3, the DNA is TGTGCCAGCAGCTTACGGGACAGCCCCCACTATGGCTACACCTTC. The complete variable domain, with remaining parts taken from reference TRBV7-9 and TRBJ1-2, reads DTGVSQNPRHKITKRGQNVTFRCDPISEHNRLYWYRQTLGQGPEFLTYFQNEAQLEKSRLLSDRFSAERPKGSFSTLEIQRTEQGDSAMYLCASSLRDSPHYGYTFGSGTRLTVV.

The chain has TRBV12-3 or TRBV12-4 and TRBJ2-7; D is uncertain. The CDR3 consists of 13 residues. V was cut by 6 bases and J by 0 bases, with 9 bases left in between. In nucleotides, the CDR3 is TGTGCCAGCAGCATGACCGACTCCTACGAGCAGTACTTC. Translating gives CASSMTDSYEQYF.

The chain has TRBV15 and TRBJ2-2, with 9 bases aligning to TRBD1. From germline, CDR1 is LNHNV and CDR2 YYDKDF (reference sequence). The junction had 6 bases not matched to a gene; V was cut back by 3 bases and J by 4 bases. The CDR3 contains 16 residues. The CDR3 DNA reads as TGTGCCACCAGCAGGGGGACAGGGAGAAGCACCGGGGAGCTGTTTTTT. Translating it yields CATSRGTGRSTGELFF.

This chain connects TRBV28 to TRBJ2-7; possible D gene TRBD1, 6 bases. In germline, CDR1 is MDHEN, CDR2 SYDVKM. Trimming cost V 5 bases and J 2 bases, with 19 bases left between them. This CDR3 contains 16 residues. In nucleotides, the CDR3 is TGTGCCAGCAGTGGATCCGGGACACCGAATACCTACGAGCAGTACTTC. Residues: CASSGSGTPNTYEQYF.

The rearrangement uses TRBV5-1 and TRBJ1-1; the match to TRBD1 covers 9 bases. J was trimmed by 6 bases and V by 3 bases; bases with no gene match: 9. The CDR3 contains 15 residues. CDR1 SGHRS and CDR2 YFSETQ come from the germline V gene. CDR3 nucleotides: TGCGCCAGCAGCTGGCTGGGACAGGGAAGCGCTGAAGCTTTCTTT. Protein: CASSWLGQGSAEAFF.

Here the CDR3 reads CATSSYGQGGEKLFF. The CDR3 DNA reads as TGTGCCACCAGCAGTTACGGACAGGGGGGTGAAAAACTGTTTTTT. The chain combines TRBV15 with TRBJ1-4, with 10 bases that match TRBD1. Germline V gene data show CDR1 as LNHNV and CDR2 as YYDKDF (reference sequence). V lost 3 bases to trimming and J lost 7 bases; unmatched junction nucleotides: 5. There are 15 residues in the CDR3.

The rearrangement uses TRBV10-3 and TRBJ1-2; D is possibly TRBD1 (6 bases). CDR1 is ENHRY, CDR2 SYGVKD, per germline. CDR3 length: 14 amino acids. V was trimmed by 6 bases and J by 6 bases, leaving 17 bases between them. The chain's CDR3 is CAIRLNSGENGYTF. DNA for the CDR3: TGTGCCATCAGACTCAATTCAGGGGAAAATGGCTACACCTTC.

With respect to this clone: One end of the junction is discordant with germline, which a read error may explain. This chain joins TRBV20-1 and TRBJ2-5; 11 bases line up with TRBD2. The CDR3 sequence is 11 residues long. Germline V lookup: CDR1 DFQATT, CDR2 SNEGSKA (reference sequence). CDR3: CSARGSGRAHF. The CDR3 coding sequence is TGCAGTGCTAGAGGTAGCGGGAGGGCCCACTTC.

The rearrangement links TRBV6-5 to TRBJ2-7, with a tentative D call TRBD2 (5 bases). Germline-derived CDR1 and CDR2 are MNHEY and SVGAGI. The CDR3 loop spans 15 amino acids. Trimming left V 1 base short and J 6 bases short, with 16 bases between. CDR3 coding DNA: TGTGCCAGCAGTTACTTCGGCCTCGCTGCGGGCGAGCAGTACTTC. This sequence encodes CASSYFGLAAGEQYF.

In nucleotides, the CDR3 is TGTGCCAGCAGCCACCCCGGGACAGGTGGAAACACCATATATTTT. It is translated as CASSHPGTGGNTIYF. This chain connects TRBV3-1 (or the pseudogene TRBV3-2) to TRBJ1-3, with TRBD1 matching over 8 bases. Trimming removed 3 bases from V and 3 bases from J; junction bases left unmatched: 4. The CDR3 covers 15 residues. Germline V lookup: CDR1 LGHDT, CDR2 YNNKEL (reference sequence).

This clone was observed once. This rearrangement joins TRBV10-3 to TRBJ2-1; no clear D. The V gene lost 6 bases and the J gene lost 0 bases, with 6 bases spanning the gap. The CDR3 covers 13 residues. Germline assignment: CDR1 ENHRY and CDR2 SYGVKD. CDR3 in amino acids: CAISPSSYNEQFF. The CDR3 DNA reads TGTGCCATCAGCCCTAGCTCCTACAATGAGCAGTTCTTC.

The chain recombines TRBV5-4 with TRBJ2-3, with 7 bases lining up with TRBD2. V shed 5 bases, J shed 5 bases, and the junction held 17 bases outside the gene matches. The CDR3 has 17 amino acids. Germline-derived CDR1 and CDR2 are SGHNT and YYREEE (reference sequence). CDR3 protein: CASRRWNAAGDKDTQYF. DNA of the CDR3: TGTGCCAGCAGGCGGTGGAATGCGGCGGGAGATAAAGATACGCAGTATTTT.